Listed below are T cell receptor beta chains from one sample, sequenced in a study of brain metastases from non-small cell lung cancer. The table came from immunoSEQ multiplex PCR; TCRdb's copy has only in-frame clones and leaves some out. The sample gives roughly 2,000 clones, about 89% of which show up once; roughly 4.3% is in the top ten. Sequencing was done on a sample of primary lung tumor tissue. These receptors were taken from a donor older than 35 with non-small cell lung cancer. The CDR3 runs from the conserved cysteine through the conserved F or W.

J gene: TRBJ2-2; V gene: TRBV12-5; CDR3 protein: CASAARDGNTGELFF
J gene: TRBJ1-1; V gene: TRBV21-1; CDR3 protein: CASSTPKQGHTEAFF
J gene: TRBJ1-4; V gene: TRBV29-1; CDR3 protein: CSVEAANEKLFF
J gene: TRBJ2-3; V gene: TRBV5-5; CDR3 protein: CASSRKGTDTQYF
J gene: TRBJ2-2; V gene: TRBV27; CDR3 protein: CASSFFTGYTGELFF
J gene: TRBJ2-7; V gene: TRBV10-3; CDR3 protein: CAISQPATYEQYF
J gene: TRBJ2-5; V gene: TRBV10-3; CDR3 protein: CAISEETQETQYF
J gene: TRBJ2-1; V gene: TRBV5-4; CDR3 protein: CASRDGLSSYNEQFF
J gene: TRBJ2-7; V gene: TRBV28; CDR3 protein: CASSLFRQSHEQYF
J gene: TRBJ1-2; V gene: TRBV28; CDR3 protein: CASSFGTNYGYTF
J gene: TRBJ2-7; V gene: TRBV24-1; CDR3 protein: CATSGGSGGDYEQYF
J gene: TRBJ1-2; V gene: TRBV28; CDR3 protein: CASSERTGDYGYTF
J gene: TRBJ1-1; V gene: TRBV7-2; CDR3 protein: CASSLGQGAEAFF
J gene: TRBJ1-6; V gene: TRBV6-5; CDR3 protein: CASSFEGSSPLHF
J gene: TRBJ1-1; V gene: TRBV6-5; CDR3 protein: CASRLTGDTEAFF